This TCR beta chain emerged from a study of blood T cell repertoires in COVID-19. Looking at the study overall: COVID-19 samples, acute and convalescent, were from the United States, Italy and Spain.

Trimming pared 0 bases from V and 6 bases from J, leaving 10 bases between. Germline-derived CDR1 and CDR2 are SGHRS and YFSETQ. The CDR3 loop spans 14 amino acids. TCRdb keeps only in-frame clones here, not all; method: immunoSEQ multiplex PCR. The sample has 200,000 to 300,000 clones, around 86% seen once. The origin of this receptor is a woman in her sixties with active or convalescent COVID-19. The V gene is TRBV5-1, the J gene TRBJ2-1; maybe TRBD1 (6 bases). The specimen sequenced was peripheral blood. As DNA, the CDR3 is TGCGCCAGCAGCTTGGTAACAGGGCTCAATGAGCAGTTCTTC. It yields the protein CASSLVTGLNEQFF.